The 20 T cell receptor beta chains presented below share a single source sample, sequenced in a study of blood T cell repertoires in COVID-19. Assay used: immunoSEQ multiplex PCR; TCRdb lists only in-frame clones, some missing. Found here are around 310,000 clones, roughly 89% of them singletons; the top ten hold over 8.5%. Specimen: PBMCs or T cells enriched from blood (not recorded which). The receptors originated from a woman in her 30s who had recovered from COVID-19.

The chain employs TRBV18 and TRBJ2-7; 15 bases fit TRBD2. Germline-derived CDR1 and CDR2 are KGHSH and LQKENI. The CDR3 is made up of 18 amino acids. With 2 bases clipped from V and 1 base from J, the junction kept 6 bases outside the gene matches. CDR3 nucleotide sequence: TGTGCCAGCTCACCAGGTAGGACTAGCGGGAGGGCATCCTACGAGCAGTACTTC. Protein: CASSPGRTSGRASYEQYF.

V usage is TRBV6-5 and J usage is TRBJ2-5; weak D call: TRBD2 (6 bases). CDR3 size: 15 residues. The V and J ends lost 2 bases and 2 bases respectively, with 12 bases between them. The germline gives CDR1 MNHEY, CDR2 SVGAGI. The CDR3 spells CASSYRTSLQETQYF. The CDR3 DNA follows: TGTGCCAGCAGTTACCGCACTAGCCTTCAAGAGACCCAGTACTTC.

The chain carries TRBV29-1 and TRBJ2-3; 12 bases match TRBD2. Germline lookup yields CDR1 SQVTM and CDR2 ANQGSEA. J gave up 2 bases and V 7 bases, and 19 bases lay outside the gene matches. The CDR3 is made up of 19 amino acids. The CDR3 nucleotides are TGCAGCGCCATTTACAGGTCTAGCGGGAGGGCCGGTTTCACAGATACGCAGTATTTT. It yields the protein CSAIYRSSGRAGFTDTQYF.

This sequence joins TRBV6-5 and TRBJ2-2, with 10 nucleotides matching TRBD1. Trimming took 6 bases from V and 6 from J; bases not matched to a gene: 7. Germline loops: CDR1 MNHEY, CDR2 SVGAGI. CDR3 size: 15 residues. As DNA, the CDR3 is TGTGCCAGCAGCGGTCCGGGACAGGGGTCCGGGGAGCTGTTTTTT. This codes for CASSGPGQGSGELFF.

A word on this clone: This specimen includes other DNA sequences encoding the same CDR3. Here the CDR3 reads CASSPGQGGNEQFF. The CDR3 DNA sequence: TGCGCCAGCAGCCCCGGACAGGGAGGGAATGAGCAGTTCTTC. The chain joins TRBV5-1 to TRBJ2-1; possibly TRBD1 for D (8 bases). There are 14 residues in the CDR3. Trimming left V 4 bases short and J 7 bases short, with 15 bases between. Germline CDR1 reads SGHRS; CDR2 reads YFSETQ.

The chain's CDR3 is CASSPESPGQGSSYEQYF. In DNA form, the CDR3 reads TGTGCCAGCAGTCCAGAATCACCGGGACAGGGTAGCTCCTACGAGCAGTACTTC. The gene calls are TRBV27 and TRBJ2-7, with 9 bases identical to TRBD1. CDR1 is MNHEY, CDR2 SMNVEV, per germline (reference sequence). Trimming cost V 5 bases and J 0 bases; bases outside gene matches: 14. CDR3 length: 18 amino acids.

V gene TRBV7-2 combines with J gene TRBJ1-3; no firm D call. Germline V gene lookup returns CDR1 SGHTA and CDR2 FQGNSA. The CDR3 is 13 residues long. V was trimmed by 2 bases and J by 2 bases, leaving 4 bases between them. For the CDR3, the DNA is TGTGCCAGCAGCTTAATTACTGGAAACACCATATATTTT. This codes for CASSLITGNTIYF.

The V and J genes are TRBV5-8 and TRBJ1-2; D not certain. The ends were cut back, 0 bases at V and 0 bases at J, with 9 bases in the middle. CDR1 is SGHTS, CDR2 YDEGEE, per germline. The CDR3 sequence is 15 residues long. The CDR3 spells CASSLVTAANYGYTF. CDR3 DNA: TGTGCCAGCAGCTTGGTTACTGCGGCTAACTATGGCTACACCTTC. Variable domain in full (rest from reference TRBV5-8 and TRBJ1-2): EAGVTQSPTHLIKTRGQQATLRCSPISGHTSVYWYQQALGLGLQFLLWYDEGEERNRGNFPPRFSGRQFPNYSSELNVNALELEDSALYLCASSLVTAANYGYTFGSGTRLTVV.

The rearrangement links TRBV9 to TRBJ1-2; 10 bases fit TRBD1. This CDR3 is built from 16 residues. J lost 2 bases, V lost 4 bases, and 8 bases had no gene match. CDR1 and CDR2 from the germline V gene are SGDLS and YYNGEE. For the CDR3, the DNA is TGTGCCAGCAGCCCTCGGACAGGGGGGACCAACTATGGCTACACCTTC. Translating it yields CASSPRTGGTNYGYTF.

V is TRBV10-3 and J is TRBJ2-3; a weak D match, TRBD1 (6 bases). Trimming removed 4 bases from V and 5 bases from J, with 13 bases in between. The CDR3 runs 14 residues. Germline V lookup: CDR1 ENHRY, CDR2 SYGVKD. The CDR3 DNA sequence: TGTGCCATCAGTGCAACAGGGATCGGAGATACGCAGTATTTT. It codes for CAISATGIGDTQYF.

The chain uses TRBV4-1 and TRBJ1-4, with D uncertain. V was pared by 7 bases and J by 4 bases, with 16 bases between. This CDR3 comprises 15 residues. Germline V gene lookup returns CDR1 MGHRA and CDR2 YSYEKL. The CDR3 sequence: CASKREGGDNEKLFF. The DNA for the CDR3 is TGCGCCAGCAAGCGCGAGGGTGGTGATAATGAAAAACTGTTTTTT.

The chain combines TRBV4-2 with TRBJ2-7, with 15 bases fitting TRBD2. The CDR3 totals 15 residues. The germline V gene has CDR1 LGHNA and CDR2 YNFKEQ. V trimming: 3 bases; J trimming: 6 bases; junction bases outside the gene matches: 3. CDR3 coding DNA: TGTGCCAGCAGCCACGGACTAGCGGGAGGGTCCGAGCAGTACTTC. Residues: CASSHGLAGGSEQYF.

The chain combines TRBV5-1 with TRBJ2-2; no definite D call. The CDR3 is 16 residues long. Trimming cost V 3 bases and J 3 bases, with 15 bases left between them. Germline V lookup: CDR1 SGHRS, CDR2 YFSETQ. This CDR3 is CASSSWYSDDTGELFF. As DNA, the CDR3 is TGCGCCAGCAGCTCCTGGTATAGTGATGACACCGGGGAGCTGTTTTTT.

The chain has TRBV7-3 and TRBJ1-1; no reliable D call. Germline assignment: CDR1 SGHTA and CDR2 FQGTGA. This CDR3 has 14 residues. V lost 5 bases and J lost 3, with 13 bases in between. CDR3: CASSQSGEDTEAFF. The DNA of the CDR3 is TGTGCCAGCAGCCAAAGTGGAGAGGACACTGAAGCTTTCTTT.

The CDR3 reads CAISEGDTSYEQYF. The CDR3, as DNA: TGTGCCATCAGTGAGGGGGACACATCCTACGAGCAGTACTTC. J is TRBJ2-7 and V is TRBV10-3, with D tentatively TRBD1 (6 bases). Germline CDR1 ENHRY, CDR2 SYGVKD. The V end was cut by 2 bases, the J end by 1 base, with 9 bases between. The CDR3 is 14 residues long.

As DNA, the CDR3 is TGTGCCAGCAGCTTAGTAGCGTCCGGACTAGCGGTACAAGAGACCCAGTACTTC. Its protein product is CASSLVASGLAVQETQYF. The V and J genes are TRBV11-2 and TRBJ2-5, with TRBD2 identical over 10 bases. The CDR3 length is 18 residues. V shed 1 base, J shed 2 bases, and the junction held 10 bases outside the gene matches. Germline V lookup: CDR1 SGHAT, CDR2 FQNNGV.

This clone was observed a single time. The J gene is TRBJ2-2, the V gene TRBV18; 10 bases map to TRBD1. V lost 2 bases, J lost 6 bases, and 6 bases stayed unmatched. Germline loops: CDR1 KGHSH, CDR2 LQKENI. This CDR3 region has 16 residues. The CDR3 is CASSPSRQGAAGELFF. CDR3 nucleotides: TGTGCCAGCTCACCATCGAGACAGGGGGCGGCCGGGGAGCTGTTTTTT.

The table lists this clone with a count of one. The chain combines TRBV19 with TRBJ2-7; TRBD2 is a possible D gene (6 bases). CDR1 and CDR2 (germline): LNHDA, SQIVND (reference sequence). The length of the CDR3 is 15 residues. The V end lost 4 bases, the J end lost 4 bases, and 17 bases lay between the germline ends. This CDR3 reads CASSTWGLVPYEQYF. The CDR3 DNA reads TGTGCCAGTAGTACGTGGGGACTTGTCCCTTACGAGCAGTACTTC.

The chain combines TRBV9 with TRBJ1-1, with 9 bases aligning to TRBD1. The CDR3 spans 14 residues. In germline, CDR1 is SGDLS, CDR2 YYNGEE. Trimming cost V 3 bases and J 3 bases; bases outside gene matches: 3. The CDR3 sequence is CASSETGGYTEAFF. In DNA, the CDR3 is TGTGCCAGCAGCGAGACAGGGGGATACACTGAAGCTTTCTTT.

In DNA form, the CDR3 reads TGTGCCAGTAGTATAACCAAGCCCTCCGGGGAGCTGTTTTTT. This translates into CASSITKPSGELFF. J is TRBJ2-2 and V is TRBV19; no clear D gene. V lost 2 bases, J lost 6 bases, and 10 bases lay in between. This CDR3 is 14 amino acids long. The germline CDR1 and CDR2 sequences are LNHDA and SQIVND (reference sequence).